This TCR beta chain was documented in a study of cytomegalovirus exposure and HLA in healthy donors. The PCR contained 60 Vbeta and 13 Jbeta primers. Libraries were prepared by immunoSEQ multiplex PCR; TCRdb keeps only in-frame clonotypes and omits some of them. The sample has some 87,000 clones; approximately 79% are singletons. Germline V gene sequence: CDR1 SNHLY, CDR2 FYNNEI. V shed 6 bases and J 5 bases; nucleotides not matched to a gene: 10. The CDR3 spans 15 residues. The TCR comes from a man aged 30 to 45 in good health and CMV-seronegative. The gene calls are TRBV2 and TRBJ2-3; 8 nucleotides align to TRBD2. Sequencing was done on a sample of PBMCs. The CDR3 bases are TGTGCCAGCAGCCTTCCGGGACTAGTTGGAGATACGCAGTATTTT. It encodes CASSLPGLVGDTQYF. Variable domain in full (rest from reference TRBV2 and TRBJ2-3): EPEVTQTPSHQVTQMGQEVILRCVPISNHLYFYWYRQILGQKVEFLVSFYNNEISEKSEIFDDQFSVERPDGSNFTLKIRSTKLEDSAMYFCASSLPGLVGDTQYFGPGTRLTVL.